Below, 15 T cell receptor beta chains from the same sample are listed, as sequenced in a study of T cells in Graves' hyperthyroidism and ophthalmopathy. The CDR3 regions of TCR beta were amplified from RNA transcripts. HTBI primers were the set used in a first-round RT-PCR of the TCR CDR3. One entry per CDR3 protein, called by TCRdb with MiXCR from the multiplex PCR reads. The table records 500,000 to 550,000 distinct CDR3 sequences, 20% of them present only once. The source material was blood. Source of these receptors: a man aged 18 to 29 with Graves' hyperthyroidism.

This clonotype was seen ten or more times. This chain connects TRBV29-1 to TRBJ1-2; D possibly corresponds to TRBD1 (5 bases). Germline CDR1 SQVTM, CDR2 ANQGSEA. The V end lost 7 bases, the J end lost 2 bases, and 17 bases lay between the germline ends. The CDR3 has 14 amino acids. The chain's CDR3 is CSAPPGGGNYGYTF. The CDR3, as DNA: TGCAGCGCCCCCCCCGGGGGTGGGAACTATGGCTACACCTTC.

This clonotype was observed a few times. The rearrangement joins TRBV3-1 to TRBJ1-2, with D hard to call. Germline values: CDR1 LGHDT, CDR2 YNNKEL (reference sequence). V was clipped by 4 bases and J by 8 bases, with 14 bases between them. There are 13 residues in the CDR3. In nucleotides, the CDR3 is TGTGCCAGCAGCCTCACCCCCAAGGAAGGCTACACCTTC. Translation: CASSLTPKEGYTF.

The rearrangement joins TRBV12-3 or TRBV12-4 to TRBJ1-1; 8 bases agree with TRBD1. This CDR3 contains 13 residues. V shed 6 bases and J 6 bases; nucleotides not matched to a gene: 6. CDR3 in amino acids: CASSPMTGAEAFF. DNA of the CDR3: TGTGCCAGCAGCCCGATGACAGGGGCTGAAGCTTTCTTT.

The DNA for the CDR3 is TGTGCCACAGGGACCCCCGGGGGAGAGACCCAGTACTTC. Its protein product is CATGTPGGETQYF. The genes are TRBV24-1 and TRBJ2-5, with D possibly matching TRBD2 (6 bases). CDR1 is KGHDR, CDR2 SFDVKD, per germline. The CDR3 has 13 amino acids. Trimming left V 10 bases short and J 4 bases short, with 15 bases between.

V gene TRBV5-1 combines with J gene TRBJ2-3; TRBD2 matches at 12 bases. Per the germline V gene, CDR1 is SGHRS and CDR2 is YFSETQ. The CDR3 runs to 17 residues. The trim removed 4 bases at V and 6 bases at J, leaving 12 bases unmatched. Written as DNA, the CDR3 is TGCGCCAGCAGCATGCGGACTAGCGGGGTCATAGGGGATACGCAGTATTTT. Its protein is CASSMRTSGVIGDTQYF.

This clonotype was counted many times. The rearrangement joins TRBV30 to TRBJ1-1, with D hard to call. Per the germline V gene, CDR1 is GTSNPN and CDR2 is SVGIG (reference sequence). This CDR3 is 13 amino acids long. V shed 4 bases and J shed 7 bases, with 16 bases lying between them. In DNA form, the CDR3 reads TGTGCCTGGACCGCCCCGTGGGGTCTTGAAGCTTTCTTT. Translated, it gives CAWTAPWGLEAFF.

The table lists this clonotype with many counts. The J gene is TRBJ2-5, the V gene TRBV7-7; D unresolved. This CDR3 contains 15 residues. Trimming left V 5 bases short and J 1 base short, with 14 bases between. In germline, CDR1 is SSHAT, CDR2 FNYEAQ (reference sequence). The CDR3 coding sequence is TGTGCCAGCAGCACCCGTTTCGACGGCCAAGAGACCCAGTACTTC. This gives the protein CASSTRFDGQETQYF.

This clonotype was seen repeatedly, ten times or more. The J gene is TRBJ1-5, the V gene TRBV20-1; D perhaps matches TRBD1 (6 bases). Trimming shortened V by 5 bases and J by 6 bases, and 14 bases separated the two germline ends. This CDR3 spans 13 amino acids. Germline V CDR1 and CDR2: DFQATT, SNEGSKA (reference sequence). CDR3 residues: CSASDGGTQPQHF. CDR3 bases: TGCAGTGCTTCAGACGGGGGCACTCAGCCCCAGCATTTT.

The chain employs TRBV28 and TRBJ1-2, with TRBD1 matching over 9 bases. CDR3 size: 14 residues. The V gene's germline CDR1 is MDHEN and CDR2 SYDVKM. J lost 4 bases, V lost 6 bases, and 6 bases had no gene match. CDR3 DNA: TGTGCCAGCAGCACCCAGACAGGGGGCTATGGCTACACCTTC. It is translated as CASSTQTGGYGYTF.

This clonotype was found many times. The chain has TRBV6-2 or TRBV6-3 and TRBJ1-5, with TRBD1 identical over 10 bases. CDR1 and CDR2 from the germline V gene are MNHEY and SVGEGT. CDR3 length: 15 amino acids. V lost 5 bases and J lost 7; bases outside the gene matches: 8. The CDR3 nucleotides read TGTGCCAGCAGTACGACAGGGGGCGCGGAACAGCCCCAGCATTTT. This codes for CASSTTGGAEQPQHF.

This clonotype was detected many times. V is TRBV20-1 and J is TRBJ1-5; the D is unclear. Trimming removed 0 bases from V and 0 bases from J, with 12 bases in between. CDR3 length equals 16 residues. Germline V gives CDR1 DFQATT, CDR2 SNEGSKA (reference sequence). This chain's CDR3 is CSARDADAYSNQPQHF. In DNA form, the CDR3 reads TGCAGTGCTAGAGATGCCGATGCCTATAGCAATCAGCCCCAGCATTTT.

The table lists this clonotype with many counts. This CDR3 reads CSARRVYEQYF. CDR3 coding DNA: TGCAGTGCTAGACGGGTCTACGAGCAGTACTTC. The chain is built from TRBV20-1 and TRBJ2-7; D call uncertain. This CDR3 spans 11 amino acids. From germline, CDR1 is DFQATT and CDR2 SNEGSKA (reference sequence). The germline V and J ends were trimmed by 2 bases and 3 bases, with 5 bases remaining between them.

This clonotype was recorded at least ten times. This chain uses TRBV7-8 with TRBJ1-5, with a possible D match to TRBD1 (5 bases). Trimming removed 6 bases at V and 0 bases at J, with 12 bases between. The CDR3 contains 15 residues. Germline loops: CDR1 SGHVS, CDR2 FQNEAQ. Here the CDR3 DNA reads TGTGCCAGCAGACCAGCGGGGCTTAGCAATCAGCCCCAGCATTTT. Its protein product is CASRPAGLSNQPQHF.

Ten or more counts support this clonotype. The J gene is TRBJ2-5, the V gene TRBV12-3 or TRBV12-4; the D is unclear. V gave up 2 bases and J gave up 7 bases, with 14 bases separating them. The CDR3 runs 14 residues. CDR3 sequence: CASSLLGPSGTQYF. The CDR3 DNA sequence: TGTGCCAGCAGTTTATTGGGCCCCAGTGGGACCCAGTACTTC.

This clonotype was seen more than once but under ten times. This chain connects TRBV5-5 to TRBJ2-2; the D gene could be TRBD1 or TRBD2 (5 bases each). CDR3 length: 15 residues. V lost 0 bases and J 3 bases, leaving 9 bases between the germline ends. Germline V gives CDR1 SGHKS, CDR2 YYEKEE (reference sequence). CDR3 protein: CASSLDGAYTGELFF. CDR3 coding DNA: TGTGCCAGCAGCTTGGACGGGGCCTACACCGGGGAGCTGTTTTTT.